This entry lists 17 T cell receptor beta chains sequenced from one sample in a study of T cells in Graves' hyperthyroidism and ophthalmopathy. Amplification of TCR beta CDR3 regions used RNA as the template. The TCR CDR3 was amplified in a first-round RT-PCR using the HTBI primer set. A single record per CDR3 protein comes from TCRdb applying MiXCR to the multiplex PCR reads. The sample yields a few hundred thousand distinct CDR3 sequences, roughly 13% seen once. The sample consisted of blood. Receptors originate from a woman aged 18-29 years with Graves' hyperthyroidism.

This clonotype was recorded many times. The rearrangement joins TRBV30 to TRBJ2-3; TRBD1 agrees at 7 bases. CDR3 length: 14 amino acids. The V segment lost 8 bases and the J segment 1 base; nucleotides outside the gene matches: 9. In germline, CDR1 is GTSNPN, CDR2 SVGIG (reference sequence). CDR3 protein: CAVTGTARTDTQYF. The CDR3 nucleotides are TGTGCCGTAACCGGGACAGCACGCACAGATACGCAGTATTTT.

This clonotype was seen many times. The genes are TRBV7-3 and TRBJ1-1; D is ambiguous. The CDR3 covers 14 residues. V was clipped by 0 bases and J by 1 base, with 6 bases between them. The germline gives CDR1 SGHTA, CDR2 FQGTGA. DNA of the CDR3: TGTGCCAGCAGCTTAACGGACGGGAACACTGAAGCTTTCTTT. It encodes CASSLTDGNTEAFF. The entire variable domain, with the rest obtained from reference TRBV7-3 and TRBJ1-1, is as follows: GAGVSQTPSNKVTEKGKYVELRCDPISGHTALYWYRQSLGQGPEFLIYFQGTGAADDSGLPNDRFFAVRPEGSVSTLKIQRTERGDSAVYLCASSLTDGNTEAFFGQGTRLTVV.

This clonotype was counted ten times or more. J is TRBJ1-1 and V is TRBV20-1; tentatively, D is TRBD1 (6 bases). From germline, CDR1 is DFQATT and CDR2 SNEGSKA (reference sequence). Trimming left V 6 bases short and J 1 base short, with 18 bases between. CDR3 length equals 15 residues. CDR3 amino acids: CSATLGGGPNTEAFF. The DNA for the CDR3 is TGCAGTGCCACTTTGGGGGGGGGGCCGAACACTGAAGCTTTCTTT.

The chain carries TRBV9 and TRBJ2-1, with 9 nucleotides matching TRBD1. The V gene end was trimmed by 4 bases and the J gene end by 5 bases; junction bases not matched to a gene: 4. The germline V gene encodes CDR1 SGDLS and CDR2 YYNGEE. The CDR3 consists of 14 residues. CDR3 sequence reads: CASSLRDRDNEQFF. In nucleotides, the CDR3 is TGTGCCAGCAGCCTCAGGGACAGGGACAATGAGCAGTTCTTC.

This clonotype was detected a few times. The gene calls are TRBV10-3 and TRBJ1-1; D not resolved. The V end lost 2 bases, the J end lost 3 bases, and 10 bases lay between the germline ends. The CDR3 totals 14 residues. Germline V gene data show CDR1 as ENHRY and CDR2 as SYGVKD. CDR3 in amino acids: CAISEAASDTEAFF. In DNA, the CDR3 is TGTGCCATCAGTGAGGCAGCCTCGGACACTGAAGCTTTCTTT.

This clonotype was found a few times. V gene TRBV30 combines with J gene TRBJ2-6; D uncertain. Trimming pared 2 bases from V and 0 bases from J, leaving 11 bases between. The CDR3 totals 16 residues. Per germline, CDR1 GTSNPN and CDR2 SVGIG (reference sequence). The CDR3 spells CAWSLSRISGANVLTF. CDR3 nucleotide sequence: TGTGCCTGGAGTTTGTCAAGGATCTCTGGGGCCAACGTCCTGACTTTC.

The CDR3: CASSQGGPKPGNTIYF. The CDR3 DNA is TGTGCCAGCTCTCAGGGAGGTCCCAAGCCTGGAAACACCATATATTTT. The gene calls are TRBV18 and TRBJ1-3; D possibly corresponds to TRBD1 (5 bases). The V gene's germline CDR1 is KGHSH and CDR2 LQKENI. The CDR3 has 16 amino acids. V was clipped by 6 bases and J by 2 bases, with 17 bases between them. The complete variable domain, with remaining parts taken from reference TRBV18 and TRBJ1-3, reads NAGVMQNPRHLVRRRGQEARLRCSPMKGHSHVYWYRQLPEEGLKFMVYLQKENIIDESGMPKERFSAEFPKEGPSILRIQQVVRGDSAAYFCASSQGGPKPGNTIYFGEGSWLTVV.

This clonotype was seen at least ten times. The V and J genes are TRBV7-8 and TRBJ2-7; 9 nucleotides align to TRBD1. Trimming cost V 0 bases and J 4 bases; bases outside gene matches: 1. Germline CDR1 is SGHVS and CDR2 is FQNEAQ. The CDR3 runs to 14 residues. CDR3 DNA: TGTGCCAGCAGCTTAGCGACAGGGGGGTACGAGCAGTACTTC. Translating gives CASSLATGGYEQYF.

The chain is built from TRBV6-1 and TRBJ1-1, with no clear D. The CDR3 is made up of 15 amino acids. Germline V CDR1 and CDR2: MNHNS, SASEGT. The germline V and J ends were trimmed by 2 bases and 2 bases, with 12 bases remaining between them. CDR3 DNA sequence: TGTGCCAGCAGTGAAAGGCTCCTCGGTAACACTGAAGCTTTCTTT. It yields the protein CASSERLLGNTEAFF.

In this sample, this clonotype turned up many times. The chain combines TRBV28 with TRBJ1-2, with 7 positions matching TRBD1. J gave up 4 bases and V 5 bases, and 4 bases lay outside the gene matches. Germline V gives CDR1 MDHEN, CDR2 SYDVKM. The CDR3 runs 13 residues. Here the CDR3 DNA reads TGTGCCAGCAGTAACAGGGGCGGCTATGGCTACACCTTC. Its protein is CASSNRGGYGYTF.

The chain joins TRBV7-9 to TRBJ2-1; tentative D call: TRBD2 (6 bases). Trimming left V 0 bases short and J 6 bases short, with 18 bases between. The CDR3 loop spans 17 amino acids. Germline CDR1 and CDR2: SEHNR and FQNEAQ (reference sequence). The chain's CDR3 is CASSLALGTGRGNEQFF. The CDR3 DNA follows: TGTGCCAGCAGCTTAGCCCTGGGGACTGGTCGGGGCAATGAGCAGTTCTTC.

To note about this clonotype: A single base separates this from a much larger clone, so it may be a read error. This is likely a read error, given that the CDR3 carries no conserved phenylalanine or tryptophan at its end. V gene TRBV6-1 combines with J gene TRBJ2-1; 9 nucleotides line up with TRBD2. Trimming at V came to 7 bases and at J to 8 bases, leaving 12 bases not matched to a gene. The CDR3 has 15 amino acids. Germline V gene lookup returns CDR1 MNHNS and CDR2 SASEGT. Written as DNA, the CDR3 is TGTGCCAGCATTGAGGTTGGAGCGGGAGGCGATGAGCAGTTCCTC. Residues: CASIEVGAGGDEQFL.

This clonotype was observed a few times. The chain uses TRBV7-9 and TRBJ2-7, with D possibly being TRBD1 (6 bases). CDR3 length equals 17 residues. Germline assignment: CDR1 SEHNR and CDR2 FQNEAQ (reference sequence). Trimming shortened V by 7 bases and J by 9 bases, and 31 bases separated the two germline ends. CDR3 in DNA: TGTGCCAGCAACGACAGGCTTGGAATCCCCGGGTTGACGCCGCAGTACTTC. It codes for CASNDRLGIPGLTPQYF.

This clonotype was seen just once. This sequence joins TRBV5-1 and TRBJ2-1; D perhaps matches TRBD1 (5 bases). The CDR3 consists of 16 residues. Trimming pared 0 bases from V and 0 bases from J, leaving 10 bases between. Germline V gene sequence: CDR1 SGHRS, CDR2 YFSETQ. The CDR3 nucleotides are TGCGCCAGCAGCTTGGGGGGCGGTCACTCCTACAATGAGCAGTTCTTC. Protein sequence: CASSLGGGHSYNEQFF.

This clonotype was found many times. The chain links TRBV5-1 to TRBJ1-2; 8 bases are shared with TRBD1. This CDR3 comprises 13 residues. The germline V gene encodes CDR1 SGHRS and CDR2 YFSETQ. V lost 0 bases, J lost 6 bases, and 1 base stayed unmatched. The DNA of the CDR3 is TGCGCCAGCAGCTTGGACAGGGGGAATGGCTACACCTTC. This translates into CASSLDRGNGYTF.

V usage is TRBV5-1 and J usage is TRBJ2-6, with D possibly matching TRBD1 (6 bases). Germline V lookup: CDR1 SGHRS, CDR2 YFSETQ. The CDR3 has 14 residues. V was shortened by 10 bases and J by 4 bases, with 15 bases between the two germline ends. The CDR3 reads CAGKTGTGANVLTF. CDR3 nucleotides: TGCGCCGGGAAAACAGGGACCGGGGCCAACGTCCTGACTTTC.

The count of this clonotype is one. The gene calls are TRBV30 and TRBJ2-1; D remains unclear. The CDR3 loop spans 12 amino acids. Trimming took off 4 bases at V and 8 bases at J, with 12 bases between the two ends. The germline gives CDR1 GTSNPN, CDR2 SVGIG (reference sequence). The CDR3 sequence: CAWTRVRDEQFF. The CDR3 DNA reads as TGTGCCTGGACTAGGGTAAGGGATGAGCAGTTCTTC.